This TCR beta chain was identified in a study of neurological immune-mediated disorders. Notes on the study in general: None of the CDR3 amino acid sequences found in expanded clones was shared across subjects. This suggests that the TCR-beta repertoires were private in all groups.

This clonotype was detected ten times or more. Its cognate antigen is unknown. Using its own MiXCR run on the 5' RACE reads, TCRdb lists one record per CDR3 protein. The sample carries approximately 82,000 distinct CDR3 sequences, 13% recorded once. Trimming at V came to 3 bases and at J to 12 bases, leaving 12 bases not matched to a gene. CDR3 size: 14 residues. CDR1 is ENHRY and CDR2 is SYGVKD in the germline V gene. Stated time point: longitudinal time-point 2. The sample taken for sequencing was PBMCs. The clonotype was recovered from a female donor with HTLV-1-associated myelopathy (HAM/TSP). The chain is built from TRBV10-3 and TRBJ2-7, with 9 bases matching TRBD1. The CDR3 region is CAISDSVGGTGTYF. The CDR3 bases are TGTGCCATCAGTGACAGTGTGGGAGGGACAGGGACGTACTTC.